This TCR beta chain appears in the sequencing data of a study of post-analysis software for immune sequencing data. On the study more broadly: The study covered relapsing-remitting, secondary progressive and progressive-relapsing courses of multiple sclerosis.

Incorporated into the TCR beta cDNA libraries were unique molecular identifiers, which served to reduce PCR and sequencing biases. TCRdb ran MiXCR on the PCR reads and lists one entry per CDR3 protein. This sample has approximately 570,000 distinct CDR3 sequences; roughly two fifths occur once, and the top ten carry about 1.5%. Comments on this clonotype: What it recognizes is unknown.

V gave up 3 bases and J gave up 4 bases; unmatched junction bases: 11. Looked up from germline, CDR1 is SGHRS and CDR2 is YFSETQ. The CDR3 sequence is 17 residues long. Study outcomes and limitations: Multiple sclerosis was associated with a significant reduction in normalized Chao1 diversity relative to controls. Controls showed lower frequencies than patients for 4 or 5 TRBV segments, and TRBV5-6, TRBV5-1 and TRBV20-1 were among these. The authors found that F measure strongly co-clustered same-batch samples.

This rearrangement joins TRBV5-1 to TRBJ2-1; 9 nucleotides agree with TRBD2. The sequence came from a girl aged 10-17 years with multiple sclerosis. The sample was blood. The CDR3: CASSYQAGSGSYNEQFF. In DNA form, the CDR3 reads TGCGCCAGCAGCTATCAGGCAGGTAGCGGGAGTTACAATGAGCAGTTCTTC.